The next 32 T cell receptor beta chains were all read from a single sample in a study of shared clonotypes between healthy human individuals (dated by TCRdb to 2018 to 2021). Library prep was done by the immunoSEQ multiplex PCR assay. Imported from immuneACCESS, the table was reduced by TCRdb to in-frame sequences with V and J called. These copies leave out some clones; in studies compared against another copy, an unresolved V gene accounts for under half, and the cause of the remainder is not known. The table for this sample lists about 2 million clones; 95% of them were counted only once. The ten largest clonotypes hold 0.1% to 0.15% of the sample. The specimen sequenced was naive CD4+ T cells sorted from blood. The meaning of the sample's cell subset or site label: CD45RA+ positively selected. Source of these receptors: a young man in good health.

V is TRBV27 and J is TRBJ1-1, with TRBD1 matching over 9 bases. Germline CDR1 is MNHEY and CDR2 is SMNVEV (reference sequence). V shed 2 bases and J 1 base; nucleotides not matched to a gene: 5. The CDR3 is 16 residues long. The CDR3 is CASSLISGQGNTEAFF. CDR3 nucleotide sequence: TGTGCCAGCAGTTTAATATCGGGACAGGGGAACACTGAAGCTTTCTTT.

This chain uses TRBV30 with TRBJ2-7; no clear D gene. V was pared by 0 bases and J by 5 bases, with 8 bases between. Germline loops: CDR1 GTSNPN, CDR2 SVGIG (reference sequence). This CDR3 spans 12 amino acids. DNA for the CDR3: TGTGCCTGGAGTGTACAAGGGAACGAGCAGTACTTC. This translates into CAWSVQGNEQYF.

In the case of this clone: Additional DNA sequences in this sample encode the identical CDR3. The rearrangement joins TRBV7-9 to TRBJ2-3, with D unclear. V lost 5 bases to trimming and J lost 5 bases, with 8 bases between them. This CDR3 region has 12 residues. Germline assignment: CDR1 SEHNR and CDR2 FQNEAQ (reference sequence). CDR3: CASSPVGDTQYF. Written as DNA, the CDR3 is TGTGCCAGCAGCCCCGTGGGAGATACGCAGTATTTT.

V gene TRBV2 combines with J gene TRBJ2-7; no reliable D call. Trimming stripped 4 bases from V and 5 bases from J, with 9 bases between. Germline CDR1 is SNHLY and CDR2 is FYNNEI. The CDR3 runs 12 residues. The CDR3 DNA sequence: TGTGCCAGCAGTGCCTCTGGACACGAGCAGTACTTC. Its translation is CASSASGHEQYF.

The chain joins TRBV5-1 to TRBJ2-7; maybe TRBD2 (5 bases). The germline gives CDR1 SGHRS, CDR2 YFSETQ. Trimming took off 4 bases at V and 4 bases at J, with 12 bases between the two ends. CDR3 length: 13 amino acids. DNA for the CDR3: TGCGCCAGCAGCATGGGAGTTTTTTACGAGCAGTACTTC. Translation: CASSMGVFYEQYF. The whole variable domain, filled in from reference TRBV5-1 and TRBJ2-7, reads KAGVTQTPRYLIKTRGQQVTLSCSPISGHRSVSWYQQTPGQGLQFLFEYFSETQRNKGNFPGRFSGRQFSNSRSEMNVSTLELGDSALYLCASSMGVFYEQYFGPGTRLTVT.

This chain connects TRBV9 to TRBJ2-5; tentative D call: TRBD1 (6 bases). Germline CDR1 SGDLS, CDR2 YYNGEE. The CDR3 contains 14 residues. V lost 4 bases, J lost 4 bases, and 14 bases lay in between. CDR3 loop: CASSSDRPGETQYF. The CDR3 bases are TGTGCCAGCAGCTCCGACAGGCCTGGAGAGACCCAGTACTTC. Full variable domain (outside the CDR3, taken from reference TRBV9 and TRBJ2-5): DSGVTQTPKHLITATGQRVTLRCSPRSGDLSVYWYQQSLDQGLQFLIQYYNGEERAKGNILERFSAQQFPDLHSELNLSSLELGDSALYFCASSSDRPGETQYFGPGTRLLVL.

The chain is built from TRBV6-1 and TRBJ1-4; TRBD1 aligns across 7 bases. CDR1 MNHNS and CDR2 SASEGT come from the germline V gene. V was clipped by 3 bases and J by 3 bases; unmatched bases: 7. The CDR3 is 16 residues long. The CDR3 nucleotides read TGTGCCAGCAGTGATCTTGACAGGGTACCTAATGAAAAACTGTTTTTT. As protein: CASSDLDRVPNEKLFF.

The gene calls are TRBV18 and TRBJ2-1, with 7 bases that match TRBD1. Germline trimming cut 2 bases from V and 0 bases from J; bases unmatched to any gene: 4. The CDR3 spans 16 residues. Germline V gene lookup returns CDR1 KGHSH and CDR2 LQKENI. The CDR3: CASSPFSGGSYNEQFF. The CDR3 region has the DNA TGTGCCAGCTCACCATTTTCAGGGGGCTCCTACAATGAGCAGTTCTTC.

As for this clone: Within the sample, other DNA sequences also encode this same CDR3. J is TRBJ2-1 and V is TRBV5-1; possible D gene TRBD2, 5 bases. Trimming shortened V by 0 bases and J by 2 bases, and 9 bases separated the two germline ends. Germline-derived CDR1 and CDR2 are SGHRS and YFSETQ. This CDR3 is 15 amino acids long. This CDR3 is CASSLVGEPYNEQFF. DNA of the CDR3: TGCGCCAGCAGCTTGGTCGGGGAACCCTACAATGAGCAGTTCTTC.

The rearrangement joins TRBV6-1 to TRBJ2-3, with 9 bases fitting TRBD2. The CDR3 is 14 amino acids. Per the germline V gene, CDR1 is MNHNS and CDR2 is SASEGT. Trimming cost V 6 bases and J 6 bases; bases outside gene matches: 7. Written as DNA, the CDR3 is TGTGCCAGCAGAAGGACTAGCGCCTCGGATACGCAGTATTTT. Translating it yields CASRRTSASDTQYF.

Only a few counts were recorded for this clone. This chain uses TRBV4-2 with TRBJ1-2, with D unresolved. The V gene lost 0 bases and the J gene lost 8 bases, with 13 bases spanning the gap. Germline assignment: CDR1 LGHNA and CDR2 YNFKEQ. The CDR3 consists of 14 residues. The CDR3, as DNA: TGTGCCAGCAGCCAAGACCGGGGTCAATGGGGCTACACCTTC. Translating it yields CASSQDRGQWGYTF.

CDR3 region: CASSQGDRDYSEQYF. CDR3 in DNA: TGTGCCAGCAGCCAAGGGGACAGGGATTATAGCGAGCAGTACTTC. This chain connects TRBV28 to TRBJ2-7; 9 bases match TRBD1. The J segment lost 6 bases and the V segment lost 6 bases, leaving 12 bases of the junction unmatched. This CDR3 comprises 15 residues. Germline V CDR1 and CDR2: MDHEN, SYDVKM.

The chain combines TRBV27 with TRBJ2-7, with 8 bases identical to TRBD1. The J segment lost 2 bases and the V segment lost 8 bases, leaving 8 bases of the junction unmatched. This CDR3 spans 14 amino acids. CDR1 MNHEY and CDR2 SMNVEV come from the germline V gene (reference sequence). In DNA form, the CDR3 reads TGTGCCAGCCGAGGACAGGGATTTACCTACGAGCAGTACTTC. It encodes CASRGQGFTYEQYF.

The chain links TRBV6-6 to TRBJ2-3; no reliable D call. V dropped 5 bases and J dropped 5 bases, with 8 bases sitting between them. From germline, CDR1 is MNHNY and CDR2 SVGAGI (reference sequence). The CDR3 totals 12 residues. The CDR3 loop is CASSPGRDTQYF. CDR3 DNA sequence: TGTGCCAGCAGTCCAGGAAGAGATACGCAGTATTTT.

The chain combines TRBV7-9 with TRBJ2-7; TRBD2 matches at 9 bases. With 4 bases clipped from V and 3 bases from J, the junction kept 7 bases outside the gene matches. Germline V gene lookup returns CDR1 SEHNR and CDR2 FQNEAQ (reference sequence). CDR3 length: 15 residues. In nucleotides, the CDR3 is TGTGCCAGCAGCTCCCCCGCGGGAGGGCTCTACGAGCAGTACTTC. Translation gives CASSSPAGGLYEQYF.

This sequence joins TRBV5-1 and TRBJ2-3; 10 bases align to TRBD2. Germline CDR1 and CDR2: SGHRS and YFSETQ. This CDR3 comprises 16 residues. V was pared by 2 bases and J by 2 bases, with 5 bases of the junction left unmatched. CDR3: CASSLTLAGLTDTQYF. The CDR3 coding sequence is TGCGCCAGCAGCTTAACACTAGCGGGGCTCACAGATACGCAGTATTTT.

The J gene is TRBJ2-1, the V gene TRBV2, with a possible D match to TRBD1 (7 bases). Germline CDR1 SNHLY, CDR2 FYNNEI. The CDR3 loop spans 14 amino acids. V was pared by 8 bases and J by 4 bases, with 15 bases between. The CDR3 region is CASGRRGPYNEQFF. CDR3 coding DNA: TGTGCCAGCGGGCGGAGGGGGCCTTACAATGAGCAGTTCTTC. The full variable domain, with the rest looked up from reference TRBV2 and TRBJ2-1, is EPEVTQTPSHQVTQMGQEVILRCVPISNHLYFYWYRQILGQKVEFLVSFYNNEISEKSEIFDDQFSVERPDGSNFTLKIRSTKLEDSAMYFCASGRRGPYNEQFFGPGTRLTVL.

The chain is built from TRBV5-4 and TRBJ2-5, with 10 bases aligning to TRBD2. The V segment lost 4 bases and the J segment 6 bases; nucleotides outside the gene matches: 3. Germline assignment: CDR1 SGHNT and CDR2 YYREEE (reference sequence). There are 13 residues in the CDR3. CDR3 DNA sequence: TGTGCCAGCAGCCTAGCGGGGGTTCAGACCCAGTACTTC. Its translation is CASSLAGVQTQYF.

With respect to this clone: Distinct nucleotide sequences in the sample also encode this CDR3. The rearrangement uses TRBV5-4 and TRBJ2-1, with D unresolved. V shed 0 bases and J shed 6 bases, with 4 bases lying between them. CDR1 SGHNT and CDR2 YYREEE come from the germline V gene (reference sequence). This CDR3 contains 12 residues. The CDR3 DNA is TGTGCCAGCAGCTTGGACAGCAATGAGCAGTTCTTC. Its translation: CASSLDSNEQFF.

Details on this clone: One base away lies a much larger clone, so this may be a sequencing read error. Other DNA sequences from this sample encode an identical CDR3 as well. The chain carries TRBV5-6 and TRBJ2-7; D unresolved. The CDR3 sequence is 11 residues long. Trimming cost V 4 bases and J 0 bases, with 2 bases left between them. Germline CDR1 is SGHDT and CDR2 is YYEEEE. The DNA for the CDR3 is TGTGCCAGCAGCCACTCCTACGAGCAGTACTTC. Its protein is CASSHSYEQYF.

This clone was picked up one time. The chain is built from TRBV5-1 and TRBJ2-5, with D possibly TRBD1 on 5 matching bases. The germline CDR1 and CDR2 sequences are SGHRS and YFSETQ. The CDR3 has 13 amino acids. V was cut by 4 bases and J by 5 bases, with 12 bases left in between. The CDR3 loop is CASSVSRQETQYF. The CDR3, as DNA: TGCGCCAGCAGCGTTTCTCGACAGGAGACCCAGTACTTC.

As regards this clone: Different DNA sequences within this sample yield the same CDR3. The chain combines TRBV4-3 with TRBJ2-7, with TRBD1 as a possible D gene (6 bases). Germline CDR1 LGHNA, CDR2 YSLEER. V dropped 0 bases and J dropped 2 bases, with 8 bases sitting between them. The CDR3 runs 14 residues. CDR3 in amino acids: CASSQEDRAYEQYF. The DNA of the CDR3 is TGCGCCAGCAGCCAAGAGGACAGAGCCTACGAGCAGTACTTC.

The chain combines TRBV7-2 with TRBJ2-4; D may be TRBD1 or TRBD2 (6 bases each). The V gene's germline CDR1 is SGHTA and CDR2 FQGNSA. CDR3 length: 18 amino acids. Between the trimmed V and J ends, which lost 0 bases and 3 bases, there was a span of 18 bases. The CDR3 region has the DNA TGTGCCAGCAGCTTAGCGCTGTTTGGGGGGCTTGACAAAAACATTCAGTACTTC. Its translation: CASSLALFGGLDKNIQYF. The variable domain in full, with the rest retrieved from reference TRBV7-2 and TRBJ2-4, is GAGVSQSPSNKVTEKGKDVELRCDPISGHTALYWYRQSLGQGLEFLIYFQGNSAPDKSGLPSDRFSAERTGGSVSTLTIQRTQQEDSAVYLCASSLALFGGLDKNIQYFGAGTRLSVL.

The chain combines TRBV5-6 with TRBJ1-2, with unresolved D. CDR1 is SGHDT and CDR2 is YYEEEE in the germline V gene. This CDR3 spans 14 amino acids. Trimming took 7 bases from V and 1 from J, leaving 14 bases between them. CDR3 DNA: TGTGCCAGCTACCGCTCAGGAGTTAACTATGGCTACACCTTC. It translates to CASYRSGVNYGYTF.

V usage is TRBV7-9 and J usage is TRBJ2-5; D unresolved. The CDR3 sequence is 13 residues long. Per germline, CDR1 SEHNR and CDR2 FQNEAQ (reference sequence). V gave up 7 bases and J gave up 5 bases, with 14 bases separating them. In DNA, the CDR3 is TGTGCCAGCACCCAGTTAACCCGTGAGACCCAGTACTTC. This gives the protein CASTQLTRETQYF.

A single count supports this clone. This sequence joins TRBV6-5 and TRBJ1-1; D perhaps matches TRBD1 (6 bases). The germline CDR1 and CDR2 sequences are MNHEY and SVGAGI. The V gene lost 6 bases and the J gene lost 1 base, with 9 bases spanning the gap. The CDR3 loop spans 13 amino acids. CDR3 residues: CASRQGENTEAFF. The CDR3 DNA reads TGTGCCAGCAGACAGGGAGAGAACACTGAAGCTTTCTTT.

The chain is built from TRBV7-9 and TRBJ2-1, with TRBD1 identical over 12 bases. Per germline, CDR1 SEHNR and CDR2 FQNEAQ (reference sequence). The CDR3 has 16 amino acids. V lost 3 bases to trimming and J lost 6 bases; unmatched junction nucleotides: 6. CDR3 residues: CASSFSGTGGLNEQFF. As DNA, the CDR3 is TGTGCCAGCAGCTTTTCCGGGACAGGGGGCCTCAATGAGCAGTTCTTC.

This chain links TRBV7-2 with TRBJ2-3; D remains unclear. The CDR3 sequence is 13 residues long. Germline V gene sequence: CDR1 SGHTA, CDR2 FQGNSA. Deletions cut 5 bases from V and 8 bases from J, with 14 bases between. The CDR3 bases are TGTGCCAGCAGCCAAGGGCTATGGGGTACGCAGTATTTT. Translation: CASSQGLWGTQYF.

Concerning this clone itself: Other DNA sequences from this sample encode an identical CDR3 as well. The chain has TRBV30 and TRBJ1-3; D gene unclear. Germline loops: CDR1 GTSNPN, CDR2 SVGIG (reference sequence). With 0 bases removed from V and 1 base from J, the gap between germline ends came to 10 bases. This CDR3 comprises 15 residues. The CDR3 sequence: CAWSVRRGSGNTIYF. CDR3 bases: TGTGCCTGGAGTGTACGCCGGGGTTCTGGAAACACCATATATTTT.

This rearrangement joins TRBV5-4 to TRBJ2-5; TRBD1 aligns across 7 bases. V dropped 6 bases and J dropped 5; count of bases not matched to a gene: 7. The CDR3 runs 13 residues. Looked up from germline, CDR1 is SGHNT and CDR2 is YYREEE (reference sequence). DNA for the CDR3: TGTGCCAGCAACCCCGACAGGGTCGAGACCCAGTACTTC. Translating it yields CASNPDRVETQYF.

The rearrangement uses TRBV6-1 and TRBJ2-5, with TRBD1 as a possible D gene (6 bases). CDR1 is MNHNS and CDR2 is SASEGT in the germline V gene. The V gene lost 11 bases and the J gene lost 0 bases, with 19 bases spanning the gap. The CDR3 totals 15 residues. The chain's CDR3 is CAGTSGAGYQETQYF. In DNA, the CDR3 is TGTGCCGGAACCTCAGGGGCTGGGTACCAAGAGACCCAGTACTTC.

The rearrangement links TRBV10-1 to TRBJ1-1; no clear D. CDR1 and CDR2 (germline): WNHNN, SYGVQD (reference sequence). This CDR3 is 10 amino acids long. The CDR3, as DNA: TGCCCAATGGAGGCGGCTGAAGCTTTCTTT. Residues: CPMEAAEAFF.